The subject of this entry is one T cell receptor beta chain. Sequence at one end of the junction differs from germline and may be a read error. 13 Jbeta primers and 60 Vbeta primers were used for the PCR. Sequencing used immunoSEQ multiplex PCR; TCRdb keeps in-frame clones, though not all of them. This table has about 160,000 clones, about 80% appearing once. The sample is drawn from a study of cytomegalovirus exposure and HLA in healthy donors. Germline lookup yields CDR1 SEHNR and CDR2 FQNEAQ (reference sequence). The CDR3 covers 15 residues. The sample consisted of PBMCs. The rearrangement joins TRBV7-9 to TRBJ1-2; 7 positions match TRBD1. This sequence was found in a man between 40 and 49 years old in good health and CMV-seronegative. The CDR3 nucleotides are TGTTCCAGCAGCTTAAATCTGGACAGGAACTATGGCTACACCTTC. Amino acids: CSSSLNLDRNYGYTF.